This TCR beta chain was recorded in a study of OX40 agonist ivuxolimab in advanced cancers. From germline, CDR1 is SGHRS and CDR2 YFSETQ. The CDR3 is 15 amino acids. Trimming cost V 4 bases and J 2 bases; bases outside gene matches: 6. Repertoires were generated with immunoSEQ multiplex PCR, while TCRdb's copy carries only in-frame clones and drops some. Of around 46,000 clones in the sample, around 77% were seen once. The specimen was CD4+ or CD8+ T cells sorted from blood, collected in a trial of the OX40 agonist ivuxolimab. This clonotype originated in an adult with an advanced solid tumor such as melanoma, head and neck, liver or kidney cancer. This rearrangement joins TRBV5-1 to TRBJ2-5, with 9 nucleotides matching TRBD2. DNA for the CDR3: TGCGCCAGCAGCCCGACTAGCGGAGAGCAAGAGACCCAGTACTTC. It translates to CASSPTSGEQETQYF.